The rows below give T cell receptor beta chains drawn from one sample of a study of vaccination and CD4 T cells after COVID-19. One entry per CDR3 protein, called by TCRdb with MiXCR from the PCR reads. The sample carries around 25,000 distinct CDR3 sequences, about two fifths recorded once. Antigen specificity for these receptors is unknown. The sample consisted of CD4+ T cells from blood, cultured in vitro, taken about 7 months after SARS-CoV-2 vaccination. The origin of the receptors is a human donor who had recovered from COVID-19. Each CDR3 is given with its conserved first and last residue. A D gene is named only where the DNA matches it firmly. Size tells how often a clone was seen (once, few, many) or the class of an expanded clone, and some rows leave it out.

j_call,clone_size,v_call,d_call,cdr3_aa,cdr3_nt
TRBJ2-5,few,TRBV20-1,NA,CSARHGRGGETQYF,TGCAGTGCTAGACACGGGAGAGGCGGAGAGACCCAGTACTTC
TRBJ2-5,few,TRBV6-1,NA,CASSTGTFQETQYF,TGTGCCAGCAGCACCGGGACTTTCCAAGAGACCCAGTACTTC
TRBJ2-2,few,TRBV28,TRBD2,CASSLPSGSTGELFF,TGTGCCAGCAGTTTACCTAGCGGGAGCACCGGGGAGCTGTTTTTT
TRBJ2-7,once,TRBV5-1,TRBD2,CASSPDMFSGRKRNEQYF,TGCGCCAGCAGCCCCGATATGTTTAGCGGGCGGAAACGTAACGAGCAGTACTTC
TRBJ2-3,NA,TRBV7-2,NA,CASSQGFGGDTQYF,TGTGCCAGCAGCCAGGGGTTTGGCGGCGATACGCAGTATTTT
TRBJ1-5,few,TRBV7-2,TRBD1,CASRDTGDGQPQHF,TGTGCCAGCAGAGATACAGGGGATGGGCAGCCCCAGCATTTT
TRBJ2-3,NA,TRBV7-3,NA,CASSLTSGGKDTQYF,TGTGCCAGCAGCTTAACTAGCGGAGGGAAAGATACGCAGTATTTT
TRBJ2-7,NA,TRBV4-1,NA,CASSYRVGAGVAHYEQYF,TGCGCCAGCAGCTACAGGGTGGGTGCGGGAGTAGCCCACTACGAGCAGTACTTC
TRBJ2-3,few,TRBV20-1,NA,CSAIRSADTQYF,TGCAGTGCTATTAGGAGCGCAGATACGCAGTATTTT
TRBJ2-7,NA,TRBV7-9,TRBD1,CASSIPGQGSNEQYF,TGTGCCAGCAGCATACCGGGACAGGGGAGTAACGAGCAGTACTTC
TRBJ1-2,few,TRBV10-3,NA,CAIRARGENYGYTF,TGTGCCATCAGAGCACGTGGGGAAAACTATGGCTACACCTTC
TRBJ1-5,NA,TRBV5-8,TRBD1,CASSPGTGGGQPQHF,TGTGCCAGCAGCCCTGGGACAGGGGGGGGTCAGCCCCAGCATTTT
TRBJ2-1,NA,TRBV5-4,TRBD1,CASSLSQGFYNEQFF,TGTGCCAGCAGCTTGTCACAGGGGTTCTACAATGAGCAGTTCTTC
TRBJ2-6,NA,TRBV19,TRBD1,CASSRGQVSSGANVLTF,TGTGCCAGTAGTCGGGGACAGGTCAGTTCTGGGGCCAACGTCCTGACTTTC
TRBJ2-1,medium-sized,TRBV20-1,NA,CSARHGTEQFF,TGCAGTGCTAGGCACGGAACTGAGCAGTTCTTC
TRBJ2-1,NA,TRBV15,NA,CATSRDDLAGSSYNEQFF,TGTGCCACCAGCAGAGATGATTTGGCGGGGAGCTCCTACAATGAGCAGTTCTTC
TRBJ2-1,NA,TRBV28,TRBD2,CASSLTSGSRREQFF,TGTGCCAGCAGTTTAACTAGCGGGAGCAGACGTGAGCAGTTCTTC
TRBJ2-3,NA,TRBV20-1,NA,CSARIRPDTQYF,TGCAGTGCTAGAATTAGGCCGGATACGCAGTATTTT
TRBJ2-5,NA,TRBV20-1,NA,CSASAGQETQYF,TGCAGTGCTAGTGCAGGACAAGAGACCCAGTACTTC
TRBJ2-2,few,TRBV20-1,NA,CSALPLAMEAGELFF,TGCAGTGCCTTACCGTTGGCAATGGAGGCCGGGGAGCTGTTTTTT
TRBJ1-5,NA,TRBV6-9,NA,CASSAPYPIYSNQPQHF,TGTGCCAGCAGTGCTCCATACCCAATTTATAGCAATCAGCCCCAGCATTTT
TRBJ2-5,NA,TRBV12-3/TRBV12-4,NA,CASSLGQGPETQYF,TGTGCCAGCAGTTTGGGTCAGGGTCCAGAGACCCAGTACTTC
TRBJ2-3,few,TRBV7-2,TRBD2,CASTPSGRTTDTQYF,TGTGCCAGCACCCCTAGCGGGAGGACCACAGATACGCAGTATTTT
TRBJ1-2,NA,TRBV20-1,TRBD1,CSAREDRGLYGYTF,TGCAGTGCTAGAGAAGACAGGGGGCTCTATGGCTACACCTTC
TRBJ2-5,NA,TRBV10-3,TRBD2,CAVGLAGQETQYF,TGTGCCGTAGGACTAGCGGGGCAAGAGACCCAGTACTTC
TRBJ1-2,NA,TRBV28,NA,CASTRGGWDGYTF,TGTGCCAGCACCAGGGGAGGGTGGGATGGCTACACCTTC
TRBJ2-7,few,TRBV20-1,TRBD2,CSATSSGGRALEEQYF,TGCAGTGCTACCTCTTCCGGCGGGAGGGCCTTGGAAGAGCAGTACTTC
TRBJ2-2,once,TRBV20-1,TRBD2,CSAGGLHVGTGELFF,TGCAGTGCTGGGGGACTACATGTCGGCACCGGGGAGCTGTTTTTT
TRBJ1-6,NA,TRBV19,NA,CASSIQAGEASPLHF,TGTGCCAGTAGTATTCAGGCAGGGGAGGCTTCACCCCTCCACTTT
TRBJ2-1,NA,TRBV6-1,NA,CASSLGRGDQHNEQFF,TGTGCCAGCAGTCTGGGAAGAGGGGACCAGCACAATGAGCAGTTCTTC
TRBJ2-7,few,TRBV7-2,TRBD2,CASSREGRNEQYF,TGTGCCAGCAGCCGGGAGGGGAGAAACGAGCAGTACTTC
TRBJ2-7,few,TRBV20-1,TRBD1,CSARPAGTGGMDEQYF,TGCAGTGCTAGACCAGCCGGGACAGGGGGCATGGACGAGCAGTACTTC
TRBJ2-5,NA,TRBV28,NA,CASSSTEFKQETQYF,TGTGCCAGCAGTTCGACAGAATTCAAGCAAGAGACCCAGTACTTT
TRBJ2-5,few,TRBV6-5,NA,CASSYAYGETQYF,TGTGCCAGCAGTTACGCCTATGGGGAGACCCAGTACTTC
TRBJ2-7,few,TRBV20-1,NA,CSVQTGLEFSYEQYF,TGCAGTGTTCAAACAGGCCTCGAATTCTCTTACGAGCAGTACTTC
TRBJ2-3,few,TRBV20-1,NA,CSARVAGTSTDTQYF,TGCAGTGCTAGAGTGGCGGGAACTAGCACAGATACGCAGTATTTT
TRBJ2-5,few,TRBV24-1,TRBD1,CATSEVGTEKETQYF,TGTGCCACCAGTGAGGTCGGGACAGAGAAAGAGACCCAGTACTTC
TRBJ1-2,few,TRBV20-1,NA,CSARGPGAYGYTF,TGCAGTGCTAGAGGTCCAGGGGCCTATGGCTACACCTTC
TRBJ2-1,NA,TRBV10-1,TRBD1,CAVLRGTGGFNEQFF,TGCGCCGTCCTAAGAGGGACAGGGGGCTTCAATGAGCAGTTCTTC
TRBJ1-5,NA,TRBV27,NA,CASSPRDGPNQPQHF,TGTGCCAGCAGTCCGCGCGACGGCCCCAATCAGCCCCAGCATTTT
TRBJ1-1,NA,TRBV6-1,NA,CASSRFLGATEAFF,TGTGCCAGCAGCAGGTTCTTGGGTGCCACTGAAGCTTTCTTT
TRBJ2-7,NA,TRBV2,NA,CATNRPLEDEQYF,TGTGCCACCAACCGGCCCCTGGAAGACGAGCAGTACTTC
TRBJ2-1,NA,TRBV7-8,TRBD2,CASSREFRTSGSDEQFF,TGTGCCAGCAGCCGTGAGTTTCGGACTAGCGGGAGCGATGAGCAGTTCTTC
TRBJ1-1,NA,TRBV20-1,NA,CSASFQGLSTEAFF,TGCAGTGCTAGTTTCCAGGGCTTGAGCACTGAAGCTTTCTTT
TRBJ2-2,few,TRBV6-1,NA,CASTLIGELFF,TGTGCCAGCACCTTAATAGGGGAGCTGTTTTTT
TRBJ2-3,few,TRBV20-1,TRBD2,CSALNVAGADTQYF,TGCAGTGCTTTAAATGTAGCGGGAGCAGATACGCAGTATTTT
TRBJ2-1,NA,TRBV15,TRBD2,CATSRLAEVISEQFF,TGTGCCACCAGCCGACTAGCGGAGGTGATTTCTGAGCAGTTCTTC
TRBJ1-1,NA,TRBV6-2/TRBV6-3,NA,CASSYSGGHTEAFF,TGTGCCAGCAGTTATTCCGGGGGGCACACTGAAGCTTTCTTT
TRBJ2-7,NA,TRBV28,NA,CASKVGLHYEQYF,TGTGCCAGCAAGGTCGGACTGCACTACGAGCAGTACTTC
TRBJ2-3,few,TRBV28,NA,CASSFGRGVTDTQYF,TGTGCCAGCAGTTTCGGGAGAGGGGTCACAGATACGCAGTATTTT
TRBJ2-7,NA,TRBV6-5,NA,CASSYRGAAAIPYEQYF,TGTGCCAGCAGTTACCGCGGGGCGGCGGCCATCCCTTACGAGCAGTACTTC